A single sample gave rise to the 13 T cell receptor beta chains below, sequenced in a study of human T cells and chemical hapten exposure. MiXCR, applied by TCRdb to the RACE reads, yields one record per CDR3 protein. The data hold around 45,000 distinct CDR3 sequences, with around 4.5% observed a single time. Time point here: healthy volunteer bleed at 2 weeks. Total RNA was isolated from whole blood that had not been fractionated. The sample consisted of whole blood. The receptors stem from a human donor in good health. Some clones in this sample may be carry-over from other donors' samples.

This clonotype was counted once. The chain is built from TRBV5-5 and TRBJ1-1; a weak D match, TRBD1 (5 bases). Trimming pared 1 base from V and 10 bases from J, leaving 11 bases between. CDR3 length: 12 amino acids. Germline lookup yields CDR1 SGHKS and CDR2 YYEKEE (reference sequence). In DNA form, the CDR3 reads TGTGCCAGCAGCTTGCGGCAGGGACCAGCTTTCTTT. Its protein is CASSLRQGPAFF.

In this sample, this clonotype turned up many times. The V and J genes are TRBV10-2 and TRBJ2-7; 9 bases are shared with TRBD2. V was clipped by 6 bases and J by 6 bases; unmatched bases: 6. Germline CDR1 and CDR2: WSHSY and SAAADI. There are 13 residues in the CDR3. CDR3 sequence: CASRTSGTGEQYF. The CDR3 DNA follows: TGCGCCAGCAGGACTAGCGGCACTGGCGAGCAGTACTTC.

This clonotype was seen at least ten times. This chain joins TRBV28 and TRBJ2-7; D might be TRBD1 (5 bases). Trimming stripped 5 bases from V and 6 bases from J, with 17 bases between. Germline V gives CDR1 MDHEN, CDR2 SYDVKM. The CDR3 is 14 residues long. CDR3 in amino acids: CASSRQPRRSEQYF. In DNA form, the CDR3 reads TGTGCCAGCAGTCGACAGCCGAGACGAAGCGAGCAGTACTTC.

This clonotype was counted only a few times. The gene calls are TRBV5-1 and TRBJ2-5, with D unresolved. Per the germline V gene, CDR1 is SGHRS and CDR2 is YFSETQ. V dropped 1 base and J dropped 4 bases, with 5 bases sitting between them. The CDR3 runs 12 residues. Written as DNA, the CDR3 is TGCGCCAGCAGCTTGAGTTCAGAGACCCAGTACTTC. Translation: CASSLSSETQYF.

This clonotype has ten or more counts. This chain uses TRBV28 with TRBJ2-7; D possibly corresponds to TRBD1 (6 bases). CDR1 MDHEN and CDR2 SYDVKM come from the germline V gene. V lost 10 bases and J lost 6, with 10 bases in between. This CDR3 comprises 10 residues. As DNA, the CDR3 is TGTGCCACCAGGGGCAGCGAGCAGTACTTC. Its protein is CATRGSEQYF.

V is TRBV27 and J is TRBJ1-1; possible D gene TRBD1, 5 bases. The CDR3 has 14 amino acids. Per germline, CDR1 MNHEY and CDR2 SMNVEV (reference sequence). V dropped 5 bases and J dropped 6 bases, with 16 bases sitting between them. CDR3 DNA sequence: TGTGCCAGCAGTCCCTCCGGGGGGTTGGCTGAAGCTTTCTTT. Its translation is CASSPSGGLAEAFF.

The rearrangement joins TRBV18 to TRBJ2-4; tentatively, D is TRBD1 or TRBD2 (5 bases each). Trimming left V 0 bases short and J 0 bases short, with 12 bases between. This CDR3 comprises 17 residues. The germline gives CDR1 KGHSH, CDR2 LQKENI. CDR3 nucleotide sequence: TGTGCCAGCTCACCACCCGGAACAGGACTAGCCAAAAACATTCAGTACTTC. It translates to CASSPPGTGLAKNIQYF.

This clonotype was counted at least ten times. The chain combines TRBV2 with TRBJ2-3; D perhaps matches TRBD1 (5 bases). The CDR3 runs 15 residues. Looked up from germline, CDR1 is SNHLY and CDR2 is FYNNEI. The ends were cut back, 6 bases at V and 2 bases at J, with 15 bases in the middle. CDR3 DNA sequence: TGTGCCAGCAGCAATCTAGGGGCCCTCACAGATACGCAGTATTTT. Amino acid sequence: CASSNLGALTDTQYF.

The table lists this clonotype with a few counts. The gene calls are TRBV4-1 and TRBJ1-1, with D unclear. V lost 3 bases and J 9 bases, leaving 5 bases between the germline ends. There are 10 residues in the CDR3. Germline V gene lookup returns CDR1 MGHRA and CDR2 YSYEKL. The chain's CDR3 is CASSQGKAFF. The CDR3, as DNA: TGCGCCAGCAGCCAGGGAAAAGCTTTCTTT.

At least ten counts were recorded for this clonotype. The J gene is TRBJ2-5, the V gene TRBV11-2, with 8 bases aligning to TRBD2. There are 16 residues in the CDR3. Germline CDR1 SGHAT, CDR2 FQNNGV. Trimming removed 4 bases from V and 2 bases from J; junction bases left unmatched: 9. CDR3 DNA: TGTGCCAGCAGCTCACTAAGCGGGAGCTGGCAAGAGACCCAGTACTTC. As protein: CASSSLSGSWQETQYF.

The rearrangement joins TRBV20-1 to TRBJ2-1; TRBD2 matches 14 bases. Germline V lookup: CDR1 DFQATT, CDR2 SNEGSKA (reference sequence). This CDR3 is 12 amino acids long. This CDR3 is CVTSGRAGEQFF. The DNA for the CDR3 is TGCGTGACTAGCGGGAGGGCCGGTGAGCAGTTCTTC.

This clonotype was seen more than once but under ten times. CDR3 region: CSTPHRLGLTQLGGYNEQFF. In nucleotides, the CDR3 is TGCAGTACGCCCCATAGATTGGGACTAACGCAACTGGGGGGTTACAATGAGCAGTTCTTC. J is TRBJ2-1 and V is TRBV20-1; TRBD2 aligns across 7 bases. The V segment lost 8 bases and the J segment 4 bases; nucleotides outside the gene matches: 29. Germline V CDR1 and CDR2: DFQATT, SNEGSKA (reference sequence). This CDR3 has 20 amino acids.

This clonotype occurred many times. This chain joins TRBV13 and TRBJ1-4, with 9 positions matching TRBD1. This CDR3 spans 15 amino acids. From germline, CDR1 is PRHDT and CDR2 FYEKMQ (reference sequence). After removal of 5 bases from V and 7 bases from J, the junction contained 8 bases not matched to a gene. This chain's CDR3 is CASSIPGQGGEKLFF. The CDR3, as DNA: TGTGCCAGCAGCATACCGGGACAGGGCGGTGAAAAACTGTTTTTT.